This T cell receptor (beta chain) was identified during a study of regulatory dendritic cells for organ transplantation. Clones were read by immunoSEQ multiplex PCR, and TCRdb kept only the in-frame ones, dropping some. The sample has 4,500 to 6,500 clones; about 64% are singletons. In its sample, this clone was seen a few times. CDR1 is SGHDT, CDR2 YYEEEE, per germline. V dropped 5 bases and J dropped 0 bases, with 11 bases sitting between them. CDR3 length equals 14 residues. The TCR sequence derives from a human donor in good health. What was sequenced was memory CD8+ T cells from blood. Specified subset: CD45RO+ memory T cells. The chain employs TRBV5-6 and TRBJ1-1; D is possibly TRBD1 (6 bases). In DNA form, the CDR3 reads TGTGCCAGCAGTGGTGAGGGGGTGAACACTGAAGCTTTCTTT. It specifies CASSGEGVNTEAFF.